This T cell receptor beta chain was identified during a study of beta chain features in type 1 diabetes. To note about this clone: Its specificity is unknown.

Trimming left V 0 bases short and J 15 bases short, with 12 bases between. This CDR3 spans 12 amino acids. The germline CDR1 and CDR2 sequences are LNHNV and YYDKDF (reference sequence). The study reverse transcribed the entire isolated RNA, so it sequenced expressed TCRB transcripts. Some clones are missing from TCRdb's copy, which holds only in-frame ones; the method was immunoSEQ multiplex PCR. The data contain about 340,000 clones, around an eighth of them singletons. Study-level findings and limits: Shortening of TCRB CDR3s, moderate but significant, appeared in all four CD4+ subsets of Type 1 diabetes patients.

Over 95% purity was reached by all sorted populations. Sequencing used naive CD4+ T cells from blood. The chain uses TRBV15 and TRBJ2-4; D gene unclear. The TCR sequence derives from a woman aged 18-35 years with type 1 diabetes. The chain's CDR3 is CATSRDVATRYF. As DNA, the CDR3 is TGTGCCACCAGCAGAGATGTAGCCACCCGGTACTTC. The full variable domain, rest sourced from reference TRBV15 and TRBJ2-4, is DAMVIQNPRYQVTQFGKPVTLSCSQTLNHNVMYWYQQKSSQAPKLLFHYYDKDFNNEADTPDNFQSRRPNTSFCFLDIRSPGLGDTAMYLCATSRDVATRYFGAGTRLSVL.